The rows below give T cell receptor beta chains drawn from one sample of a study of cytomegalovirus exposure and HLA in healthy donors. Libraries were prepared by immunoSEQ multiplex PCR; TCRdb keeps only in-frame clonotypes and omits some of them. This table has around 150,000 clones, approximately 80% appearing once. Specimen: PBMCs. These TCRs come from a man younger than 45 in good health and CMV-seronegative. The CDR3 runs from the conserved cysteine through the conserved F or W. Fields, in order: V gene, D gene, J gene, clone size, CDR3 protein, CDR3 DNA. The D gene is left open where the match is weak. A clone size is listed for some rows: how often the clone was seen (once, few, many), or a class if it is expanded.

TRBV11-3	TRBD2	TRBJ2-6	NA	CASSSGLSNVLTF	TGTGCCAGCAGCTCGGGACTAAGCAACGTCCTGACTTTC
TRBV5-1	NA	TRBJ2-3	few	CASSLASAGDTDTQYF	TGCGCCAGCAGCTTGGCCTCGGCGGGCGACACAGATACGCAGTATTTT
TRBV6-5	TRBD2	TRBJ2-7	NA	CASSQEAGGVYEQYF	TGTGCCAGCAGCCAAGAAGCGGGAGGCGTCTACGAGCAGTACTTC
TRBV28	TRBD1	TRBJ1-4	NA	CASSLGSAGGEKLFF	TGTGCCAGCAGTTTAGGATCGGCAGGGGGTGAAAAACTGTTTTTT
TRBV18	NA	TRBJ1-1	NA	CASSPPSGERTEAFF	TGTGCCAGCTCACCACCCTCAGGGGAAAGAACTGAAGCTTTCTTT
TRBV4-3	NA	TRBJ2-3	NA	CASSQLAGLSGTSTDTQYF	TGCGCCAGCAGCCAACTCGCGGGGCTCAGCGGAACTAGCACAGATACGCAGTATTTT
TRBV28	NA	TRBJ1-5	once	CASTNLPRSWNQPQHF	TGTGCCAGCACCAATCTACCGCGCTCTTGGAATCAGCCCCAGCATTTT
TRBV6-1	NA	TRBJ2-1	once	CASSELGVGRSNEQFF	TGTGCCAGCAGTGAATTAGGGGTAGGACGGAGCAATGAGCAGTTCTTC
TRBV5-1	NA	TRBJ1-1	NA	CASSLWVERGEAFF	TGCGCCAGCAGCTTGTGGGTCGAGAGAGGTGAAGCTTTCTTT
TRBV5-1	TRBD1	TRBJ2-5	NA	CASSGTARETQYF	TGCGCCAGCAGCGGGACAGCGAGGGAGACCCAGTACTTC
TRBV6-1	TRBD1	TRBJ2-7	NA	CASSPADRDYEQYF	TGTGCCAGCAGTCCCGCGGACAGGGACTACGAGCAGTACTTC
TRBV5-4	NA	TRBJ2-5	NA	CASSVNGGLAQETQYF	TGTGCCAGCAGCGTCAACGGGGGTCTGGCCCAAGAGACCCAGTACTTC
TRBV20-1	NA	TRBJ2-7	NA	CSAWEYEQYF	TGCAGTGCTTGGGAGTACGAGCAGTACTTC
TRBV6-5	NA	TRBJ2-7	NA	CASSQSGTYEQYF	TGTGCCAGCAGTCAGTCGGGGACCTACGAGCAGTACTTC
TRBV5-4	TRBD2	TRBJ2-2	NA	CASSLASGITGELFF	TGTGCCAGCAGCTTGGCTAGCGGGATCACCGGGGAGCTGTTTTTT
TRBV25-1	TRBD2	TRBJ2-5	NA	CASANSGRGAETQYF	TGTGCCAGCGCCAATAGCGGGAGAGGGGCCGAGACCCAGTACTTC
TRBV10-3	TRBD2	TRBJ2-1	NA	CAISDVSGSNEQFF	TGTGCCATCAGTGACGTTAGCGGGAGTAATGAGCAGTTCTTC
TRBV5-4	TRBD1	TRBJ1-2	NA	CASSKGQGNYGYTF	TGTGCCAGCAGCAAAGGACAGGGTAACTATGGCTACACCTTC
TRBV5-1	NA	TRBJ1-1	once	CASSDPFRSGFEAFF	TGCGCCAGCAGCGATCCGTTTAGGTCGGGGTTTGAAGCTTTCTTT
TRBV11-2	NA	TRBJ2-7	once	CASSFTGSYEQYF	TGTGCCAGCAGCTTTACAGGCTCCTACGAGCAGTACTTC
TRBV7-8	TRBD2	TRBJ2-7	NA	CASSLSGGVEQYF	TGTGCCAGCAGCTTAAGTGGGGGGGTCGAGCAGTACTTC
TRBV4-3	TRBD2	TRBJ2-3	NA	CASSQSPSGSPDTQYF	TGCGCCAGCAGCCAATCCCCTAGCGGGAGTCCAGATACGCAGTATTTT
TRBV6-4	TRBD1	TRBJ1-6	NA	CARDRDRGPTYNSPLHF	TGTGCCAGGGACCGGGACAGAGGACCCACCTATAATTCACCCCTCCACTTT
TRBV7-2	NA	TRBJ2-1	NA	CASSLGGSSSYNEQFF	TGTGCCAGCAGCTTAGGGGGCAGTAGCTCCTACAATGAGCAGTTCTTC
TRBV9	NA	TRBJ2-7	NA	CASSVYTTGDEQYF	TGTGCCAGCAGCGTTTACACTACAGGTGACGAGCAGTACTTC
TRBV6-5	NA	TRBJ2-4	NA	CASSYSVSLAKNIQYF	TGTGCCAGCAGTTACTCAGTTAGTCTAGCCAAAAACATTCAGTACTTC
TRBV6-5	TRBD1	TRBJ1-4	few	CASSSGQGAHELFF	TGTGCCAGCAGCTCGGGACAGGGGGCGCATGAACTGTTTTTT
TRBV7-8	NA	TRBJ2-1	few	CASSFSSEFYNEQFF	TGTGCCAGCAGCTTCTCTAGCGAGTTTTACAATGAGCAGTTCTTC
TRBV6-5	NA	TRBJ1-2	few	CASGDRDGYTF	TGTGCCAGCGGAGACAGAGATGGCTACACCTTC
TRBV30	TRBD1	TRBJ2-7	NA	CAWVGDRGYEQYF	TGTGCCTGGGTGGGAGACAGGGGCTACGAGCAGTACTTC
TRBV5-6	TRBD1	TRBJ1-2	NA	CASSSDRGLGYGYTF	TGTGCCAGCAGCTCCGACAGGGGGCTGGGTTATGGCTACACCTTC
TRBV5-1	TRBD1	TRBJ2-2	NA	CASSSSGTGTTGELFF	TGCGCCAGCAGCTCATCCGGGACAGGGACGACCGGGGAGCTGTTTTTT
TRBV7-6	TRBD2	TRBJ2-5	NA	CASSPRTSGSETQYF	TGTGCCAGCAGCCCGCGGACTAGCGGGAGTGAGACCCAGTACTTC